Each of the 10 T cell receptor beta chains below was sequenced from the same sample in a study of T cells after yellow fever vaccination (dated by TCRdb to about 2019). The treatment or condition label on this specimen signifies: live attenuated yellow fever vaccine strain. The library was obtained by 5' RACE. The sequencer was an Illumina NovaSeq 6000. TCRdb handled the public reads itself, with Q25 trimming in fastp and clone calling in MiXCR, and kept productive beta chains. Duplicate CDR3 protein sequences are folded into a single record with the most common DNA and genes. The sample profile shows some 120,000 distinct CDR3 sequences; approximately 14% of them were found once. Together, the top ten hold approximately 43% of the sample. The sequences come from CD8+ T cells sorted from PBMCs, collected 5 days after the yellow fever booster vaccination. The receptors derive from a man between 18 and 29 years old who received the YFV17D yellow fever vaccine.

This clonotype occurred a few times. V usage is TRBV4-2 and J usage is TRBJ1-5; D unclear. CDR3 length: 16 residues. Germline lookup yields CDR1 LGHNA and CDR2 YNFKEQ. Trimming pared 2 bases from V and 1 base from J, leaving 12 bases between. CDR3 DNA: TGTGCCAGCAGCCAATGGGTAACCGGGAGCAATCAGCCCCAGCATTTT. This translates into CASSQWVTGSNQPQHF.

The chain couples TRBV23-1 to TRBJ2-7; D is undetermined. TRBV23-1 is an open reading frame, and its role is uncertain. The CDR3 runs to 16 residues. Trimming took 2 bases from V and 7 from J, leaving 21 bases between them. The DNA for the CDR3 is TGCGCCAGCAGTCAAGGCGTGGTGGGTACCCTCCGGGAGCAGTACGTC. Amino acids: CASSQGVVGTLREQYV.

In DNA form, the CDR3 reads TGTGCCAGCAGCCCGTTGGGCGCCCGCACAGATACGCAGTATTTT. This codes for CASSPLGARTDTQYF. This chain uses TRBV5-4 with TRBJ2-3; D remains unclear. The CDR3 runs 15 residues. V was trimmed by 4 bases and J by 1 base, leaving 13 bases between them. The germline V gene encodes CDR1 SGHNT and CDR2 YYREEE (reference sequence).

The chain is built from TRBV10-3 and TRBJ2-5, with D maybe TRBD1 (6 bases). The CDR3 runs to 15 residues. V dropped 6 bases and J dropped 2 bases, with 16 bases sitting between them. Looked up from germline, CDR1 is ENHRY and CDR2 is SYGVKD. This chain's CDR3 is CAISQTGNRQETQYF. As DNA, the CDR3 is TGTGCCATCAGCCAGACAGGAAACCGACAAGAGACCCAGTACTTC.

V and J are TRBV20-1 and TRBJ2-7, with D perhaps TRBD2 (6 bases). CDR3 length: 14 amino acids. Per the germline V gene, CDR1 is DFQATT and CDR2 is SNEGSKA (reference sequence). V lost 3 bases to trimming and J lost 0 bases, with 12 bases between them. Written as DNA, the CDR3 is TGCAGTGCTAGCCGGGACTGGAGCTCCTACGAGCAGTACGTC. Translated, it gives CSASRDWSSYEQYV.

The chain has TRBV5-1 and TRBJ1-1; D is unclear. Between the trimmed V and J ends, which lost 4 bases and 0 bases, there was a span of 19 bases. The CDR3 is 17 amino acids. The V gene's germline CDR1 is SGHRS and CDR2 YFSETQ. The CDR3 region is CASSPSGVVEMNTEAFF. CDR3 bases: TGCGCCAGCAGCCCGTCTGGGGTGGTGGAAATGAACACTGAAGCTTTCTTT.

This chain connects TRBV4-3 to TRBJ1-2; 7 bases are a match to TRBD1. V dropped 0 bases and J dropped 3; count of bases not matched to a gene: 4. This CDR3 is 15 amino acids long. Germline V gene sequence: CDR1 LGHNA, CDR2 YSLEER. CDR3 coding DNA: TGCGCCAGCAGCCAAGATGAGGACAGGTACTATGGCTACACCTTC. Translation: CASSQDEDRYYGYTF.

A few counts support this clonotype. This chain links TRBV5-5 with TRBJ2-5, with D unresolved. CDR1 and CDR2 (germline): SGHKS, YYEKEE (reference sequence). The CDR3 runs 13 residues. V lost 2 bases and J 4 bases, leaving 9 bases between the germline ends. DNA of the CDR3: TGTGCCAGCAGCTTAGCGCCTGGAGAGACCCAGTACTTC. This codes for CASSLAPGETQYF.

This clonotype was recorded a few times. V is TRBV30 and J is TRBJ2-5; possibly TRBD1 for D (5 bases). The CDR3 consists of 13 residues. With 3 bases removed from V and 5 bases from J, the gap between germline ends came to 13 bases. Per germline, CDR1 GTSNPN and CDR2 SVGIG (reference sequence). The DNA of the CDR3 is TGTGCCTGGAGCCACTGGGGCAAGGAGACCCAGTACTTC. Translating it yields CAWSHWGKETQYF.

The chain couples TRBV5-1 to TRBJ1-4; D unresolved. Trimming removed 5 bases from V and 8 bases from J, with 10 bases in between. The CDR3 covers 12 residues. From germline, CDR1 is SGHRS and CDR2 YFSETQ. For the CDR3, the DNA is TGCGCCAGCAGGGGCTCGGGGGAAAAACTGTTTTTT. As protein: CASRGSGEKLFF.